This T cell receptor beta chain was identified during a study of regulatory T cells in long-lasting Graves disease. Combining iRepertoire HTBI primers with Arm-PCR of CDR3 regions, the authors built TCR beta libraries. TCRdb called the multiplex PCR reads again in MiXCR, with one record for every CDR3 protein. The sample has under 300,000 distinct CDR3 sequences, around 20% seen once; the top ten hold 14%. The time point was: newly diagnosed GD, antithyroid drugs for less than 3 months. RNA isolated from PBMCs was used to make the TCR library. Patients with Graves' disease were diagnosed by American Thyroid Association guidelines. This clonotype has at least ten counts. What it recognizes is unknown. Notes on the study in general: Clonotypes that were public and shared totalled 2,500 to 3,500 in persistent patients versus 750 to 1,000 in new patients.

The sequenced sample was peripheral blood mononuclear cells (PBMCs), obtained at new diagnosis, from a patient treated with antithyroid drugs. The sequence was obtained from a female donor with Graves disease.

This CDR3 reads CASSPGQGSGTDTQYF. Here the CDR3 DNA reads TGTGCCAGCAGCCCGGGACAGGGATCAGGCACAGATACGCAGTATTTT. The chain has TRBV7-9 and TRBJ2-3; 9 nucleotides match TRBD1. The CDR3 covers 16 residues. Germline V gives CDR1 SEHNR, CDR2 FQNEAQ (reference sequence). Unmatched junction bases numbered 7, after V lost 5 bases and J lost 1 base. Full variable domain (rest looked up from reference TRBV7-9 and TRBJ2-3): DTGVSQNPRHKITKRGQNVTFRCDPISEHNRLYWYRQTLGQGPEFLTYFQNEAQLEKSRLLSDRFSAERPKGSFSTLEIQRTEQGDSAMYLCASSPGQGSGTDTQYFGPGTRLTVL.